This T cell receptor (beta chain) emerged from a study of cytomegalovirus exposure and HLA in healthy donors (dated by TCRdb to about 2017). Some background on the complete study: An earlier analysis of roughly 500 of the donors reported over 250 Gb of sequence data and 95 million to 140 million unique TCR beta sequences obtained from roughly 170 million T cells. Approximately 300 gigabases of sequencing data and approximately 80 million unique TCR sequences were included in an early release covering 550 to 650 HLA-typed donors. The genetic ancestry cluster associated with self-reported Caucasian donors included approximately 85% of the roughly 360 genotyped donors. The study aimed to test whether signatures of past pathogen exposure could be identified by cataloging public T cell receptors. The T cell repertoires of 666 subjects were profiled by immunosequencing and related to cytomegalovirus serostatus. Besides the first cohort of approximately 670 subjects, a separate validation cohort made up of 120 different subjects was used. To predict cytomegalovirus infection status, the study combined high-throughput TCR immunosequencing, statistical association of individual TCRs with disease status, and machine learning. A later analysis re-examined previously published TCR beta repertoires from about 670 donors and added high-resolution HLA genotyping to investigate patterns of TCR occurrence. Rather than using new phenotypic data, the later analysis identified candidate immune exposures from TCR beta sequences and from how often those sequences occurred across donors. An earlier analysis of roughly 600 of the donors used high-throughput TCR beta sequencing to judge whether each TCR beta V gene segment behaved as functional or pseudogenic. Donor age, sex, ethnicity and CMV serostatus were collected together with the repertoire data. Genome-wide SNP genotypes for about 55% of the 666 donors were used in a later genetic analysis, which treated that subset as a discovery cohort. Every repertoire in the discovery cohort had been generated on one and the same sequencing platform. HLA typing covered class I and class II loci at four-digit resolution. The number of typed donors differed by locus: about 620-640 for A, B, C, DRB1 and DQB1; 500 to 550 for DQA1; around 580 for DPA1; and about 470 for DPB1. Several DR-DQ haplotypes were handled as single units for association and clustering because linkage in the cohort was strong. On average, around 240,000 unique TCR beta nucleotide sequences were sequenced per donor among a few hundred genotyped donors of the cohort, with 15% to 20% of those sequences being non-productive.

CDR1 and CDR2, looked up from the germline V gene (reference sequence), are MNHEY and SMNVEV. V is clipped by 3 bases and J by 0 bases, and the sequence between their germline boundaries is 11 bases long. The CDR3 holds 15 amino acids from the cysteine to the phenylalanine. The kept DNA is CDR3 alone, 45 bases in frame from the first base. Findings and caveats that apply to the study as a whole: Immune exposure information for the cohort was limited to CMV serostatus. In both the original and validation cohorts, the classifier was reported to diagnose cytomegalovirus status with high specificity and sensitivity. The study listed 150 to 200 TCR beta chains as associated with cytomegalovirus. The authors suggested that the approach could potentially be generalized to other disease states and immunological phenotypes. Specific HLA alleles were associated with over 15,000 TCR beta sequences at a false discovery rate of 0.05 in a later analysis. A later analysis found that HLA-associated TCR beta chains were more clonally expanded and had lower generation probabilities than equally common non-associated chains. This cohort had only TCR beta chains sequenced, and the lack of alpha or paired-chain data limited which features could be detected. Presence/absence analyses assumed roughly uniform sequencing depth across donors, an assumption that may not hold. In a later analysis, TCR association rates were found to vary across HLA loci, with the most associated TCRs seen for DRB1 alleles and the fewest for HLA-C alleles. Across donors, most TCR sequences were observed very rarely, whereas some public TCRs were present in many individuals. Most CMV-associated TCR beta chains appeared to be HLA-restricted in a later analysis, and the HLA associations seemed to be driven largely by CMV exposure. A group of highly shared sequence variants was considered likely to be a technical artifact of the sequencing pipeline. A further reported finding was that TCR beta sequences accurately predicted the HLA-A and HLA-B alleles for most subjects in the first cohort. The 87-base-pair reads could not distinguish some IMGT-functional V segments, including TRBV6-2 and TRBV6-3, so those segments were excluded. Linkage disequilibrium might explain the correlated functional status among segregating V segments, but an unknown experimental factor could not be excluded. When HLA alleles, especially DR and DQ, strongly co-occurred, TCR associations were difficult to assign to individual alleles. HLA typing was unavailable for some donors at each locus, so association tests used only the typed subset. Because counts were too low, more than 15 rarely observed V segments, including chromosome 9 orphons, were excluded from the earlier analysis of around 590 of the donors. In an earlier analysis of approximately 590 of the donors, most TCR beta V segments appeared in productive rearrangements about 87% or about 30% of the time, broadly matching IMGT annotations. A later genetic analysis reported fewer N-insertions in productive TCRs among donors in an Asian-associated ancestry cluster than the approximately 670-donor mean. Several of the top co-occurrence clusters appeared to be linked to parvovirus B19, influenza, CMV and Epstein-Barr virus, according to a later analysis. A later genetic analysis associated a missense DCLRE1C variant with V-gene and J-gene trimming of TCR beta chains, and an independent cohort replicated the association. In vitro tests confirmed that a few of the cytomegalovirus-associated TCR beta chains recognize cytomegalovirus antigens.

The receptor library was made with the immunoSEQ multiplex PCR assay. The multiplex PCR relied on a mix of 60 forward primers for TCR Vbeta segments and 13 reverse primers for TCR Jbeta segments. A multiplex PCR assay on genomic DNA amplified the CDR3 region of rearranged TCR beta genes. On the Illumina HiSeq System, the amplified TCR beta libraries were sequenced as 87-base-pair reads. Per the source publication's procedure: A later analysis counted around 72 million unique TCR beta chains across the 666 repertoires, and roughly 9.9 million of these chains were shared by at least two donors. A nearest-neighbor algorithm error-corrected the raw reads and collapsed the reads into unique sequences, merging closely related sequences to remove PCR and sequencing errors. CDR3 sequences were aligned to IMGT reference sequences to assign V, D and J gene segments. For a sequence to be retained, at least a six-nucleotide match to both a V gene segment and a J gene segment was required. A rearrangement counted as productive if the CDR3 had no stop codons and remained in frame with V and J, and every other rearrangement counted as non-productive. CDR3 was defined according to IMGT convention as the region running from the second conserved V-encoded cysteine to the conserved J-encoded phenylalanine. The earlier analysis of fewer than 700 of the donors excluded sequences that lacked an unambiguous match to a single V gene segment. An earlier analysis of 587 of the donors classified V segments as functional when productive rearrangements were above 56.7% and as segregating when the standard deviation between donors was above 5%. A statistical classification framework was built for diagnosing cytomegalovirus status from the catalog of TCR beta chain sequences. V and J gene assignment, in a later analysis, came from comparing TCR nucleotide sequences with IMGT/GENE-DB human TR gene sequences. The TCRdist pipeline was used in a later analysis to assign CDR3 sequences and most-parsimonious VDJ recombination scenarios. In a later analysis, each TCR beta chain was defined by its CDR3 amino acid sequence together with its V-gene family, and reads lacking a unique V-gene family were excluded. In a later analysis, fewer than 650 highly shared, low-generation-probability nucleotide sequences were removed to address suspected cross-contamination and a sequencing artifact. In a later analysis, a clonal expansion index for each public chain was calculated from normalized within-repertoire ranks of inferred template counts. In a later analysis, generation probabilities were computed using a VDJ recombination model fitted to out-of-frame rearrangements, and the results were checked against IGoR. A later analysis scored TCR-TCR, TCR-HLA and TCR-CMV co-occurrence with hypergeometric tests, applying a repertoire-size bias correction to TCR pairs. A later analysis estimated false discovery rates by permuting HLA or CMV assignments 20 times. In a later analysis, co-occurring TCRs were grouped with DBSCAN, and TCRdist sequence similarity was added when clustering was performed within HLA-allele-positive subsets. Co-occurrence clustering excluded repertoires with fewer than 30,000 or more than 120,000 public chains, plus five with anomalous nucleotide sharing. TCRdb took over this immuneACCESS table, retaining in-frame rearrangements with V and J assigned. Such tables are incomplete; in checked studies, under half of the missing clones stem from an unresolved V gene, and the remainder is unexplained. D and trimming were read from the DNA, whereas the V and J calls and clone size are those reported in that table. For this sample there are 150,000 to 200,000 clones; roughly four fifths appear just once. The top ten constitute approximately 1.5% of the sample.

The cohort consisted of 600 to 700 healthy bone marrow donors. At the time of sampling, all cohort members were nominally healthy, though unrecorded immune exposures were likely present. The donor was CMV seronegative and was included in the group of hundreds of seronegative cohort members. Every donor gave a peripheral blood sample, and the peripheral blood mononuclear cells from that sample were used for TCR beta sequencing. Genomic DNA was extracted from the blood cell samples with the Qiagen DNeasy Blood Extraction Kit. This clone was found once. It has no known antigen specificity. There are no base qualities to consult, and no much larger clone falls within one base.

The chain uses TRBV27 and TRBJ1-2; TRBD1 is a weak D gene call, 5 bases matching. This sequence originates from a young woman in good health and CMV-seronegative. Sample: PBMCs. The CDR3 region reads CASSFGGGANYGYTF. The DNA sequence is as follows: TGTGCCAGCAGTTTCGGGGGGGGAGCTAACTATGGCTACACCTTC.